This entry describes one T cell receptor (beta chain). This specimen belongs to a study of blood T cell repertoires in COVID-19. Overall study context: Both acute and convalescent COVID-19 samples were obtained from the United States, Italy and Spain. Nucleic acid was either cDNA or gDNA, and it came from T cells, B-cell-depleted T cells, or PBMCs.

Per germline, CDR1 SGHRS and CDR2 YFSETQ. With V trimmed by 6 bases and J by 4 bases, 10 bases remained unmatched. The CDR3 is 16 amino acids. Original processing notes: Nucleated cell number was recorded as an estimate derived from reference gene primer amplification. Profiled with immunoSEQ multiplex PCR; TCRdb holds only in-frame clones, not every one. Clone size and the V and J calls come from that table; the DNA yielded D and trimming. The sample yields some 71,000 clones, 90% seen once. This TCR was sampled from a woman aged 18 to 35 with acute or convalescent COVID-19. The sample taken for sequencing was peripheral blood. The chain is built from TRBV5-1 and TRBJ1-1; 12 bases match TRBD1. CDR3 in amino acids: CASTTGQGAVGTEAFF. For the CDR3, the DNA is TGCGCCAGCACAACGGGACAGGGGGCTGTGGGCACTGAAGCTTTCTTT.